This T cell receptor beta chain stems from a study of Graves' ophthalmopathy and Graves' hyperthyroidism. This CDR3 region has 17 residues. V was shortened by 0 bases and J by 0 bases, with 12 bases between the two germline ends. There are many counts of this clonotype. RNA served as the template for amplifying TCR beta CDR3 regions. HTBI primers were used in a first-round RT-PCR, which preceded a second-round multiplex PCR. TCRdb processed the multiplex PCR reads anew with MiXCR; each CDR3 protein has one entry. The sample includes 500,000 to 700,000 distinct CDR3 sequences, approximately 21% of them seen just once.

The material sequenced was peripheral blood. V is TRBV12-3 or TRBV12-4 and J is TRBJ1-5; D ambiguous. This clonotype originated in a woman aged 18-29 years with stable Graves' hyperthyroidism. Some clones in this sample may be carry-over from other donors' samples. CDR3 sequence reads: CASSLALGLASNQPQHF. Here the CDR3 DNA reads TGTGCCAGCAGTTTAGCGCTCGGACTCGCTAGCAATCAGCCCCAGCATTTT.